The subject of this entry is one T cell receptor beta chain. Its target is unknown. This sample is part of a study of cytomegalovirus exposure and HLA in healthy donors. Amplification used 60 Vbeta primers and 13 Jbeta primers. The table came from immunoSEQ multiplex PCR; TCRdb's copy has only in-frame clones and leaves some out. The sample lists fewer than 180,000 clones; 79% were seen once. General study points: HLA alleles showed associations with some 15,000 TCR beta sequences in a later analysis, at a 0.05 false discovery rate.

The V and J ends lost 4 bases and 2 bases, in that order; junction bases with no gene match: 8. The CDR3 is 15 amino acids. Germline CDR1 reads SGHRS; CDR2 reads YFSETQ. The chain couples TRBV5-1 to TRBJ2-7, with 8 bases aligning to TRBD1. The receptor comes from a man aged 45-60 years in good health and CMV-seropositive. Sequencing input: PBMCs. CDR3: CASSHWTGRTYEQYF. CDR3 DNA sequence: TGCGCCAGCAGCCATTGGACAGGGAGGACCTACGAGCAGTACTTC.